The 19 T cell receptor beta chains reported below all come from one sample, sequenced in a study of blood T cells in healthy people across ages. A second PCR of about 6 to 11 cycles used a sample-barcoded 5' primer and a J-beta primer mix. MiXCR, applied by TCRdb to the 5' RACE reads, yields one record per CDR3 protein. The sample holds about 780,000 distinct CDR3 sequences, around 25% seen once. These records were also assigned to another study, of T cells of mothers and their children.

Input material: blood. Receptors were obtained from a boy between 10 and 17 years old in good health.

Here the CDR3 reads CASSLGGGQNIQYF. The CDR3 nucleotides are TGTGCCAGCAGCTTGGGCGGGGGACAAAACATTCAGTACTTC. The chain links TRBV5-4 to TRBJ2-4; 7 bases match TRBD2. The V segment lost 0 bases and the J segment 5 bases; nucleotides outside the gene matches: 2. Germline lookup yields CDR1 SGHNT and CDR2 YYREEE (reference sequence). The CDR3 sequence is 14 residues long.

In its sample, this clonotype was seen a few times. The rearrangement links TRBV7-9 to TRBJ2-7; TRBD1 is a possible D gene (5 bases). The germline V and J ends were trimmed by 5 bases and 4 bases, with 12 bases remaining between them. Germline V gene lookup returns CDR1 SEHNR and CDR2 FQNEAQ (reference sequence). CDR3 length equals 13 residues. CDR3 residues: CASSPQAGYEQYF. In DNA form, the CDR3 reads TGTGCCAGCAGCCCACAGGCAGGGTACGAGCAGTACTTC.

The chain combines TRBV6-5 with TRBJ1-2; D is uncertain. The CDR3 loop spans 16 amino acids. The germline V gene has CDR1 MNHEY and CDR2 SVGAGI. The V end was cut by 5 bases, the J end by 4 bases, with 20 bases between. In nucleotides, the CDR3 is TGTGCCAGCAGTCACGTAGGGCGGGCAGGTTTCTATGGCTACACCTTC. Encoded protein: CASSHVGRAGFYGYTF.

This clonotype has just a few counts. The rearrangement joins TRBV2 to TRBJ2-2; D is tentatively TRBD1 or TRBD2 (5 bases each). The germline V and J ends were trimmed by 6 bases and 7 bases, with 18 bases remaining between them. Per germline, CDR1 SNHLY and CDR2 FYNNEI. The CDR3 consists of 15 residues. CDR3 DNA: TGTGCCAGCAGGGGGACGAGGACCCCAGGCGGGGAGCTGTTTTTT. The encoded protein is CASRGTRTPGGELFF. Variable domain in full (rest from reference TRBV2 and TRBJ2-2): EPEVTQTPSHQVTQMGQEVILRCVPISNHLYFYWYRQILGQKVEFLVSFYNNEISEKSEIFDDQFSVERPDGSNFTLKIRSTKLEDSAMYFCASRGTRTPGGELFFGEGSRLTVL.

This chain's CDR3 is CASSFKGSYNSPLHF. The CDR3 DNA reads as TGTGCCAGCAGCTTCAAGGGATCCTATAATTCACCCCTCCACTTT. This chain connects TRBV7-9 to TRBJ1-6; D is unresolved. CDR3 length: 15 residues. V was clipped by 3 bases and J by 1 base, with 7 bases between them. Per the germline V gene, CDR1 is SEHNR and CDR2 is FQNEAQ (reference sequence).

This clonotype has only a few counts. The CDR3 protein is CASSTNQGARLDEQYF. The CDR3 nucleotides read TGTGCCAGCAGTACCAACCAGGGGGCGCGGCTGGACGAGCAGTACTTC. The J gene is TRBJ2-7, the V gene TRBV27, with 8 bases matching TRBD1. Losses at the gene ends were 5 bases for V and 5 bases for J; bases not matched to a gene: 14. Germline CDR1 and CDR2: MNHEY and SMNVEV (reference sequence). The CDR3 loop spans 16 amino acids.

The rearrangement joins TRBV7-9 to TRBJ2-5, with D perhaps assigned TRBD1 or TRBD2 (5 bases each). The CDR3 spans 16 residues. Looked up from germline, CDR1 is SEHNR and CDR2 is FQNEAQ (reference sequence). V lost 0 bases to trimming and J lost 4 bases, with 15 bases between them. The CDR3 reads CASSLAGTPRRETQYF. The CDR3 coding sequence is TGTGCCAGCAGCTTAGCGGGGACCCCCAGGAGAGAGACCCAGTACTTC. Full variable domain (remainder filled in from reference TRBV7-9 and TRBJ2-5): DTGVSQNPRHKITKRGQNVTFRCDPISEHNRLYWYRQTLGQGPEFLTYFQNEAQLEKSRLLSDRFSAERPKGSFSTLEIQRTEQGDSAMYLCASSLAGTPRRETQYFGPGTRLLVL.

With respect to this clonotype: Sequence at one end of the junction differs from germline and may be a read error. The chain carries TRBV5-1 and TRBJ2-3; D gene unclear. The CDR3 has 16 amino acids. The germline V gene encodes CDR1 SGHRS and CDR2 YFSETQ. This CDR3 reads CASSLAWPSSTDTQYF. Written as DNA, the CDR3 is TGCGCCAGCAGCTTGGCCTGGCCGTCGAGCACGGATACGCAGTATTTT.

In this sample, this clonotype turned up a few times. The chain joins TRBV10-2 to TRBJ1-4, with D perhaps TRBD1 (6 bases). Germline-derived CDR1 and CDR2 are WSHSY and SAAADI. V was shortened by 6 bases and J by 8 bases, with 13 bases between the two germline ends. CDR3 length equals 13 residues. CDR3 in DNA: TGCGCCAGCAGGGACAGTGGTGGGGAAAAACTGTTTTTT. It encodes CASRDSGGEKLFF.

This clonotype was seen repeatedly, ten times or more. The chain recombines TRBV12-3 or TRBV12-4 with TRBJ1-2; D remains ambiguous. This CDR3 is 13 amino acids long. V lost 4 bases and J 1 base, leaving 7 bases between the germline ends. CDR3 sequence (DNA): TGTGCCAGCAGTTCCCGGGGTAACTATGGCTACACCTTC. It translates to CASSSRGNYGYTF.

The chain employs TRBV4-1 and TRBJ2-7; the match to TRBD2 covers 11 bases. There are 15 residues in the CDR3. After removal of 0 bases from V and 4 bases from J, the junction contained 2 bases not matched to a gene. Germline V CDR1 and CDR2: MGHRA, YSYEKL. Here the CDR3 reads CASSQDGLAGYEQYF. In DNA, the CDR3 is TGCGCCAGCAGCCAAGATGGACTAGCGGGTTACGAGCAGTACTTC.

This clonotype was recorded a few times. The chain has TRBV20-1 and TRBJ2-3, with D possibly being TRBD1 or TRBD2 (5 bases each). Trimming cost V 0 bases and J 2 bases, with 12 bases left between them. The CDR3 runs 15 residues. Germline CDR1 DFQATT, CDR2 SNEGSKA (reference sequence). CDR3 bases: TGCAGTGCTAGAGATCAGGGAGAGGCCACAGATACGCAGTATTTT. As protein: CSARDQGEATDTQYF.

V and J are TRBV12-3 or TRBV12-4 and TRBJ2-1; TRBD1 matches at 7 bases. The CDR3 is 15 residues long. Trimming at V came to 7 bases and at J to 2 bases, leaving 8 bases not matched to a gene. The CDR3 reads CASKWRTGTYNEQFF. DNA of the CDR3: TGTGCCAGCAAATGGCGGACAGGCACCTACAATGAGCAGTTCTTC.

The sample holds many counts of this clonotype. The chain combines TRBV7-3 with TRBJ2-7, with D perhaps TRBD1 (6 bases). The V and J ends lost 3 bases and 6 bases respectively, with 12 bases between them. Germline CDR1 is SGHTA and CDR2 is FQGTGA. The CDR3 length is 13 residues. In DNA form, the CDR3 reads TGTGCCAGCAGCTTTGGACAGAACGGCGAGCAGTACTTC. Its translation is CASSFGQNGEQYF.

The chain links TRBV9 to TRBJ1-2; weak D call: TRBD1 (5 bases). There are 11 residues in the CDR3. Germline lookup yields CDR1 SGDLS and CDR2 YYNGEE. Trimming took 7 bases from V and 8 from J, leaving 12 bases between them. In nucleotides, the CDR3 is TGTGCCAGCGGGCGGGGGGACGGCTACACCTTC. Its protein is CASGRGDGYTF. Full variable domain (rest looked up from reference TRBV9 and TRBJ1-2): DSGVTQTPKHLITATGQRVTLRCSPRSGDLSVYWYQQSLDQGLQFLIQYYNGEERAKGNILERFSAQQFPDLHSELNLSSLELGDSALYFCASGRGDGYTFGSGTRLTVV.

This clonotype was seen more than once but under ten times. The J gene is TRBJ2-1, the V gene TRBV3-1; weak D call: TRBD2 (5 bases). The germline gives CDR1 LGHDT, CDR2 YNNKEL (reference sequence). The CDR3 extends over 17 amino acids. Deletions cut 6 bases from V and 0 bases from J, with 18 bases between. CDR3 bases: TGTGCCAGCAGTTTAGCGCGACCCCTCAGCTCCTACAATGAGCAGTTCTTC. Protein product: CASSLARPLSSYNEQFF.

This clonotype has more than one count but fewer than ten. At one boundary the junction diverges from the germline segment, which might be a read error. This sequence joins TRBV7-9 and TRBJ1-2; D possibly corresponds to TRBD1 (6 bases). Germline CDR1 and CDR2: SEHNR and FQNEAQ (reference sequence). This CDR3 is built from 14 residues. CDR3 loop: CAGSSPQGSYGYTF. The CDR3 nucleotides are TGTGCCGGCAGCTCTCCGCAGGGGTCCTATGGCTACACCTTC.

The V gene is TRBV14, the J gene TRBJ1-3; the D is unclear. This CDR3 comprises 16 residues. In germline, CDR1 is SGHDN, CDR2 FVKESK. Between the trimmed V and J ends, which lost 0 bases and 0 bases, there was a span of 9 bases. The CDR3 coding sequence is TGTGCCAGCAGCCAAGAAGTACGGTTCTCTGGAAACACCATATATTTT. Translation: CASSQEVRFSGNTIYF.

In its sample, this clonotype was seen a few times. CDR3 nucleotide sequence: TGTGCCACCAGCAGAGATAAGGCTAGCGGGGTGGGTGAGCAGTTCTTC. Translating it yields CATSRDKASGVGEQFF. This chain links TRBV15 with TRBJ2-1, with 9 nucleotides matching TRBD2. CDR1 is LNHNV, CDR2 YYDKDF, per germline (reference sequence). The CDR3 extends over 16 amino acids. The V and J ends lost 0 bases and 9 bases, in that order; junction bases with no gene match: 9.